This TCR beta chain originates from a study of graft-versus-host responses after intestinal transplantation. Study-level results: Detected in recipient marrow were GvH clones, some of which were first observed in ileum or blood.

With 1 base clipped from V and 5 bases from J, the junction kept 4 bases outside the gene matches. This CDR3 has 15 residues. The V gene's germline CDR1 is PRHDT and CDR2 FYEKMQ (reference sequence). Here immunoSEQ multiplex PCR was the method, and the copy in TCRdb shows in-frame clones only, minus some. Of tens of thousands of clones listed, roughly 89% are singletons. Concerning this clone: Its antigen is not known.

Sample: unstimulated CD8+ T cells sorted from spleen or lymph node cells, taken before transplant. The source is a human donor who was the organ donor for an intestinal transplant. This rearrangement joins TRBV13 to TRBJ2-1; TRBD2 matches 8 bases. CDR3 sequence reads: CASSLARGGNNEQFF. CDR3 nucleotides: TGTGCCAGCAGCTTAGCTCGGGGGGGTAACAATGAGCAGTTCTTC. The full variable domain, rest sourced from reference TRBV13 and TRBJ2-1, is AAGVIQSPRHLIKEKRETATLKCYPIPRHDTVYWYQQGPGQDPQFLISFYEKMQSDKGSIPDRFSAQQFSDYHSELNMSSLELGDSALYFCASSLARGGNNEQFFGPGTRLTVL.